This T cell receptor (beta chain) was retrieved from a study of T cell repertoires in cytomegalovirus infection. Whole-study context: Public TCR beta signatures indicated both CMV infection and matching HLA type.

Regarding the study as a whole: Carriers of CMV and the relevant HLA type were discriminated by public TCR beta frequency. The ex vivo response showed dominance by HLA-C-restricted CMV-specific TCR beta clonotypes.

The CDR3 totals 15 residues. Per germline, CDR1 SQVTM and CDR2 ANQGSEA. The V and J ends lost 2 bases and 5 bases, in that order; junction bases with no gene match: 5. As concerns this clonotype: Its cognate antigen is unknown.

TCRdb independently ran MiXCR on the reads; one entry per CDR3 protein. In the table there are fewer than 300,000 distinct CDR3 sequences, 25% of which are singletons. This sequence originates from a human donor in good health (CMV status not recorded). Some clones in this sample may be carry-over from other donors' samples. The sequenced sample consisted of PBMCs. This sequence joins TRBV29-1 and TRBJ2-2; 10 bases line up with TRBD2. The CDR3 reads CSVEKAGGRTGELFF. The CDR3 coding sequence is TGCAGCGTTGAAAAAGCGGGAGGGCGTACCGGGGAGCTGTTTTTT.